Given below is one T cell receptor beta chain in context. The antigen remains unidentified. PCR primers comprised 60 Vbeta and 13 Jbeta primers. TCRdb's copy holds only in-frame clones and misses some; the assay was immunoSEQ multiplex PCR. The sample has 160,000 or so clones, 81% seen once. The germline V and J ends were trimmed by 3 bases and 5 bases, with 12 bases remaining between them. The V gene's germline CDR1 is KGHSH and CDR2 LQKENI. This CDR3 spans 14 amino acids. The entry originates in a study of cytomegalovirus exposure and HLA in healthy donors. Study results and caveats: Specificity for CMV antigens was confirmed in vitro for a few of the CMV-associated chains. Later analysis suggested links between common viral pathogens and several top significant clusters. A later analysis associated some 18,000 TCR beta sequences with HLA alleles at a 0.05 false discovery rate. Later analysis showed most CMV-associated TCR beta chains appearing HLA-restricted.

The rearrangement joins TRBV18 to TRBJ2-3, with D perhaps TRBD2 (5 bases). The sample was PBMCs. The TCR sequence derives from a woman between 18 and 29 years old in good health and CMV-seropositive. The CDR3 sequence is CASSPTGGRDTQYF. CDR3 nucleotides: TGTGCCAGCTCACCGACCGGTGGGAGAGATACGCAGTATTTT.